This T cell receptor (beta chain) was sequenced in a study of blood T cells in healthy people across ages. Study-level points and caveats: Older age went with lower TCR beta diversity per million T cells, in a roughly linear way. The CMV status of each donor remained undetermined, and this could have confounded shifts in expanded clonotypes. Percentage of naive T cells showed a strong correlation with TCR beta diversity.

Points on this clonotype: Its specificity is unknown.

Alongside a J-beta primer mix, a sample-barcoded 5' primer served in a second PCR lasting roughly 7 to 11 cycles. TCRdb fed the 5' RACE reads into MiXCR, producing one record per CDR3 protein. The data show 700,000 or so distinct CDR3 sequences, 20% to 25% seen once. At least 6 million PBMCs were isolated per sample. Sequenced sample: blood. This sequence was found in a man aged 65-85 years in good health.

The CDR3: CASSLVNPAGPYNEQFF. CDR3 nucleotides: TGTGCCAGCAGTTTAGTGAATCCAGCGGGGCCTTACAATGAGCAGTTCTTC. The chain uses TRBV12-3 or TRBV12-4 and TRBJ2-7, with 7 bases fitting TRBD2. The J call is in doubt because the DNA end fits TRBJ2-1 better. The CDR3 is 17 residues long.